These 3 T cell receptor beta chains were sequenced from one sample in a study of CD8 T cells in ankylosing spondylitis. TCRdb called the 5' RACE reads again in MiXCR, with one record for every CDR3 protein. The sample holds about 44,000 distinct CDR3 sequences, roughly 11% seen once. The sequencing sample was made of blood, either unsorted or a sorted T cell fraction (not recorded which). The source is a male donor with ankylosing spondylitis or in good health (not recorded which).

This clonotype was counted many times. The J gene is TRBJ2-5, the V gene TRBV29-1; 9 positions agree with TRBD1. CDR1 is SQVTM and CDR2 is ANQGSEA in the germline V gene. The CDR3 length is 17 residues. J gave up 4 bases and V 3 bases, and 15 bases lay outside the gene matches. The CDR3, as DNA: TGCAGCGTTGATATGCGTGGCGGACAGGGGATTGTAGAGACCCAGTACTTC. Translating it yields CSVDMRGGQGIVETQYF.

This chain joins TRBV6-4 and TRBJ2-1; TRBD2 is a possible D gene (5 bases). CDR1 is MRHNA, CDR2 SNTAGT, per germline. This CDR3 comprises 15 residues. V dropped 1 base and J dropped 4 bases, with 11 bases sitting between them. CDR3 loop: CASSDCGGPYNEQFF. CDR3 bases: TGTGCCAGCAGTGACTGTGGCGGGCCTTACAATGAGCAGTTCTTC.

The CDR3 sequence is CASEPLTGGSYEQYF. In nucleotides, the CDR3 is TGTGCCAGCGAACCCCTGACAGGGGGATCCTACGAGCAGTACTTC. V is TRBV6-2 or TRBV6-3 and J is TRBJ2-7, with TRBD1 matching 9 bases. The CDR3 is 15 residues long. The V and J ends lost 8 bases and 1 base, in that order; junction bases with no gene match: 9. Germline V gives CDR1 MNHEY, CDR2 SVGEGT.